This T cell receptor (beta chain) derives from a study of cytomegalovirus exposure and HLA in healthy donors. Whole-study results and caveats: Some highly shared sequence variants likely arose as a pipeline artifact. The authors enumerated roughly 160 TCR beta chains as linked to cytomegalovirus. In a later analysis, HLA-associated beta chains showed higher expansion and lower generation probabilities than comparable chains.

As to this clone: Its target is unknown.

V gave up 4 bases and J gave up 3 bases, with 9 bases separating them. The CDR3 sequence is 13 residues long. Germline loops: CDR1 MDHEN, CDR2 SYDVKM. 60 Vbeta and 13 Jbeta primers were used in PCR. Assay: immunoSEQ multiplex PCR; the TCRdb copy retains only in-frame clones and omits some. The data show about 120,000 clones, over 80% seen once. This clonotype originated in a young man in good health and CMV-seropositive. The specimen was PBMCs. This rearrangement joins TRBV28 to TRBJ2-5; TRBD1 might be the D (6 bases). CDR3 nucleotides: TGTGCCAGCAGTTCTCACAGGGAAGAGACCCAGTACTTC. Translating gives CASSSHREETQYF.